This TCR beta chain was sequenced during a study of shared clonotypes between healthy human individuals. Study-wide context: The donor group consisted of a couple of women and three men, aged 18 to 49. Every donor yielded three CD4 naive, three CD4 memory, two CD8 naive and one CD8 memory plate.

Remarks on this clone: Other DNA sequences in the sample encode the same CDR3.

Clones were sequenced by immunoSEQ multiplex PCR, and TCRdb holds only the in-frame ones, with some missing. The table has some 2,500,000 clones, about 90% seen once. Donors, healthy HIV-negative adults, lacked recent acute infections or vaccinations. All the donors were Caucasian adults who lived in Nashville, Tennessee. Germline V gene sequence: CDR1 MDHEN, CDR2 SYDVKM. CDR3 length equals 11 residues. V was shortened by 3 bases and J by 7 bases, with 7 bases between the two germline ends. This chain connects TRBV28 to TRBJ2-7, with D unclear. This TCR was recovered from a man aged 18 to 30 in good health. Some clones in this sample may be carry-over from other donors' samples. Sequencing was performed on naive CD4+ T cells from PBMCs. Specified subset: CD45RA+ positively selected. The CDR3 sequence is CASSLIGEQYF. CDR3 coding DNA: TGTGCCAGCAGTTTGATTGGGGAGCAGTACTTC.